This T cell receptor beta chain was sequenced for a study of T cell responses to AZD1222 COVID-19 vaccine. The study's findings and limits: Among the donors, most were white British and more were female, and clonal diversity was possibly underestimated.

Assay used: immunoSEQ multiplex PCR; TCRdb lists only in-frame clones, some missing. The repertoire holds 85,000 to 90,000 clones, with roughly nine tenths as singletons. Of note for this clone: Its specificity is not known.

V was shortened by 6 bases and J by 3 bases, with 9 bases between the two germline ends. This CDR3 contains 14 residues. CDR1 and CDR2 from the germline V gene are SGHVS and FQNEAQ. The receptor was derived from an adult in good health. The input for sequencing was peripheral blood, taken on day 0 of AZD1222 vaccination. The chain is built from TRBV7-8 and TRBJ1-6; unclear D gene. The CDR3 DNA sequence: TGTGCCAGCAGAGGTTCAGGCTATAATTCACCCCTCCACTTT. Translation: CASRGSGYNSPLHF.